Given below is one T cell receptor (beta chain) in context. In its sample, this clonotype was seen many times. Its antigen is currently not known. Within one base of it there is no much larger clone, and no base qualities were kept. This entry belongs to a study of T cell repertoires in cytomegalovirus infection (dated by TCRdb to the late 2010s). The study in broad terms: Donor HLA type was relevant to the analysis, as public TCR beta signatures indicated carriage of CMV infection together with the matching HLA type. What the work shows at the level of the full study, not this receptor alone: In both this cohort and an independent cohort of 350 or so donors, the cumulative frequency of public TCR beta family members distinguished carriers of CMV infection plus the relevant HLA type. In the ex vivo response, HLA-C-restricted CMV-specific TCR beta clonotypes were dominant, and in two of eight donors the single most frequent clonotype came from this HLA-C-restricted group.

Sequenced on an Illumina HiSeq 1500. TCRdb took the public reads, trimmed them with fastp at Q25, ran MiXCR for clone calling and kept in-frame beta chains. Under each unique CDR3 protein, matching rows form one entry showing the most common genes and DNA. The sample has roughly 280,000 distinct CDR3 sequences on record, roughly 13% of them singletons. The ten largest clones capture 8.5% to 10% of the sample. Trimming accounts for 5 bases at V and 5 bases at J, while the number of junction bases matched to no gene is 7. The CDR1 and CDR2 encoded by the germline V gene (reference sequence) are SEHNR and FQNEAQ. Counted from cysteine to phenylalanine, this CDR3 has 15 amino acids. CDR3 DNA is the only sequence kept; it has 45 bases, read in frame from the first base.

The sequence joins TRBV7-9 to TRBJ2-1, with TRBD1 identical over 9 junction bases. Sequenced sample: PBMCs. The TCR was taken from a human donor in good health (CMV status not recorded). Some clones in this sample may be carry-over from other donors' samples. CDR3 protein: CASSLQGAHDNEQFF. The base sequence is TGTGCCAGCAGCCTACAGGGGGCGCACGACAATGAGCAGTTCTTC.